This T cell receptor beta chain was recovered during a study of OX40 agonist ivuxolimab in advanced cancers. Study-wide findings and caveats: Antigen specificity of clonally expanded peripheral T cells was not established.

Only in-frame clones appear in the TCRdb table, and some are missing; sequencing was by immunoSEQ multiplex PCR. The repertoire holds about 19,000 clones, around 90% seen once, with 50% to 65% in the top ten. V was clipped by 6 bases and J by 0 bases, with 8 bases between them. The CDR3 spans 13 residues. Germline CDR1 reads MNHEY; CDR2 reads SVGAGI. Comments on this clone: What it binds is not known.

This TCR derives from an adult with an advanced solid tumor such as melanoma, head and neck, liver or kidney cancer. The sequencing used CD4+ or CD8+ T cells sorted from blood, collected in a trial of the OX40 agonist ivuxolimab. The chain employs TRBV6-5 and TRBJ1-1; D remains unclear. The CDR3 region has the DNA TGTGCCAGCAGGAGACTCCTGAACACTGAAGCTTTCTTT. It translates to CASRRLLNTEAFF.